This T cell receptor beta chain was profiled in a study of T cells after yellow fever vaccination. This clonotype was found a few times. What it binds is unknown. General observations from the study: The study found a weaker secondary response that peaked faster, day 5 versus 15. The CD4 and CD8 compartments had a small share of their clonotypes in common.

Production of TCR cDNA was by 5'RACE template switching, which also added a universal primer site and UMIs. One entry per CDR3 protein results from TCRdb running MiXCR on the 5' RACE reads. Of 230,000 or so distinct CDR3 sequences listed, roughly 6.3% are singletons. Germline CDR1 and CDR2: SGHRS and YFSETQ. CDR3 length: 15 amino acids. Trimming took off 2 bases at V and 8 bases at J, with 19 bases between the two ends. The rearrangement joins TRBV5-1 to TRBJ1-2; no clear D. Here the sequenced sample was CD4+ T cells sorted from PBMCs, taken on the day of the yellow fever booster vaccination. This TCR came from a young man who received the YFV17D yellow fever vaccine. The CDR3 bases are TGCGCCAGCAGCTTAGGAGCGCTACAAACGGACGGCTACACCTTC. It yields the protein CASSLGALQTDGYTF.